This T cell receptor beta chain was observed in a study of blood T cell repertoires in COVID-19. The table lists this clone with a few counts. Sequencing used immunoSEQ multiplex PCR; TCRdb keeps in-frame clones, though not all of them. Counted here are fewer than 350,000 clones, about nine tenths occurring once; the ten biggest clones make up about 0.94%. This CDR3 is 15 amino acids long. Germline V gene data show CDR1 as SGHTA and CDR2 as FQGTGA. V shed 2 bases and J shed 5 bases, with 13 bases lying between them. The sequence derives from a woman aged 25 to 39 who had been exposed to COVID-19. Sample: PBMCs or T cells enriched from blood (not recorded which). The rearrangement links TRBV7-3 to TRBJ2-1; TRBD1 is a possible D gene (5 bases). CDR3 residues: CASSLGRAGHNEQFF. For the CDR3, the DNA is TGTGCCAGCAGCTTAGGCAGGGCCGGCCACAATGAGCAGTTCTTC. The variable domain in full, with the rest retrieved from reference TRBV7-3 and TRBJ2-1, is GAGVSQTPSNKVTEKGKYVELRCDPISGHTALYWYRQSLGQGPEFLIYFQGTGAADDSGLPNDRFFAVRPEGSVSTLKIQRTERGDSAVYLCASSLGRAGHNEQFFGPGTRLTVL.